The present T cell receptor (beta chain) was sequenced within a study of cytomegalovirus exposure and HLA in healthy donors. The PCR made use of 60 Vbeta and 13 Jbeta primers. Generated by immunoSEQ multiplex PCR, the TCRdb table keeps only in-frame clones and is missing some. In the table there are roughly 190,000 clones, 75% to 90% of which are singletons. Regarding this clone: As yet, its antigen is unknown.

Study-level results: Some TCR beta chains (164 of them) were listed as cytomegalovirus-associated.

CDR3 length: 16 amino acids. V lost 0 bases, J lost 2 bases, and 14 bases lay in between. CDR1 SGHRS and CDR2 YFSETQ come from the germline V gene. The sequence was collected from a middle-aged man in good health and CMV-seropositive. The sequenced sample was PBMCs. The gene calls are TRBV5-1 and TRBJ1-1; D may be TRBD1 (5 bases). As DNA, the CDR3 is TGCGCCAGCAGCTTGGAGGCAGGGAGGATAAACACTGAAGCTTTCTTT. As protein: CASSLEAGRINTEAFF.